Presented here are 26 T cell receptor beta chains from one specimen sequenced in a study of CD8 T cells in Susac syndrome. The RNA input was about 0.5 to 1 ug, and it was reverse transcribed with random hexamers. From the immunoSEQ multiplex PCR reads, TCRdb called clonotypes with MiXCR, one entry per CDR3 protein. The table has just over 300,000 distinct CDR3 sequences, under 95% seen once. The sequenced sample was CD4+ T cells from PBMCs. The receptors shown here come from a human donor with multiple sclerosis.

The rearrangement joins TRBV7-2 to TRBJ1-3, with D unresolved. CDR3 length: 14 amino acids. Germline V CDR1 and CDR2: SGHTA, FQGNSA. V was shortened by 5 bases and J by 2 bases, with 10 bases between the two germline ends. The CDR3 is CASSPLPTGNTIYF. CDR3 nucleotides: TGTGCCAGCAGCCCCCTCCCGACTGGAAACACCATATATTTT.

The chain carries TRBV18 and TRBJ1-5; D possibly corresponds to TRBD1 (5 bases). Germline V gene data show CDR1 as KGHSH and CDR2 as LQKENI. The CDR3 is 16 residues long. V dropped 6 bases and J dropped 1 base, with 16 bases sitting between them. The CDR3 DNA follows: TGTGCCAGCTCCTCGGGGGAGGGCCGGAGCAATCAGCCCCAGCATTTT. This sequence encodes CASSSGEGRSNQPQHF.

This rearrangement joins TRBV12-3 or TRBV12-4 to TRBJ2-5, with a weak D call TRBD2 (7 bases). V was cut by 6 bases and J by 5 bases, with 13 bases left in between. This CDR3 has 13 residues. CDR3 DNA sequence: TGTGCCAGCAGATGGGGGGGCGGGGAGACCCAGTACTTC. Translating it yields CASRWGGGETQYF.

The chain employs TRBV7-8 and TRBJ2-4, with a tentative D call TRBD1 (6 bases). The germline CDR1 and CDR2 sequences are SGHVS and FQNEAQ. CDR3 size: 14 residues. Trimming left V 3 bases short and J 5 bases short, with 11 bases between. The CDR3 nucleotides read TGTGCCAGCAGCTTCGGGGCAGGGGAAAACATTCAGTACTTC. It yields the protein CASSFGAGENIQYF.

The chain combines TRBV6-5 with TRBJ1-4; D call uncertain. Germline CDR1 and CDR2: MNHEY and SVGAGI. The CDR3 length is 14 residues. The germline V and J ends were trimmed by 6 bases and 1 base, with 9 bases remaining between them. Here the CDR3 DNA reads TGTGCCAGCAGCGACCGGCTAACTAATGAAAAACTGTTTTTT. Protein: CASSDRLTNEKLFF.

The V gene is TRBV6-5, the J gene TRBJ2-1, with 9 bases lining up with TRBD2. V lost 2 bases, J lost 5 bases, and 7 bases stayed unmatched. This CDR3 region has 16 residues. The V gene's germline CDR1 is MNHEY and CDR2 SVGAGI. This CDR3 is CASSYSGLAIDNEQFF. The CDR3, as DNA: TGTGCCAGCAGTTACAGCGGACTAGCGATCGACAATGAGCAGTTCTTC.

The chain links TRBV7-8 to TRBJ2-1, with D possibly matching TRBD1 (6 bases). V was pared by 5 bases and J by 8 bases, with 22 bases between. The CDR3 has 16 residues. Germline V gene data show CDR1 as SGHVS and CDR2 as FQNEAQ. CDR3 sequence reads: CASSLLMAGEGDEQFF. Written as DNA, the CDR3 is TGTGCCAGCAGCCTCCTAATGGCGGGTGAGGGGGATGAGCAGTTCTTC.

This sequence joins TRBV2 and TRBJ1-5; D might be TRBD1 (5 bases). Germline loops: CDR1 SNHLY, CDR2 FYNNEI. The CDR3 has 14 residues. V was clipped by 6 bases and J by 6 bases, with 15 bases between them. CDR3 sequence reads: CASSDRGMGQPQHF. In DNA, the CDR3 is TGTGCCAGCAGCGATCGGGGGATGGGTCAGCCCCAGCATTTT.

The rearrangement links TRBV5-1 to TRBJ1-2, with D possibly matching TRBD1 (5 bases). This CDR3 is 14 amino acids long. V lost 1 base and J lost 5, with 12 bases in between. Germline assignment: CDR1 SGHRS and CDR2 YFSETQ. The CDR3 sequence: CASSLRGEGYGYTF. The CDR3, as DNA: TGCGCCAGCAGCTTGAGGGGTGAAGGATATGGCTACACCTTC.

The chain joins TRBV24-1 to TRBJ2-2; 12 bases are a match to TRBD2. The CDR3 has 17 residues. CDR1 KGHDR and CDR2 SFDVKD come from the germline V gene. J gave up 7 bases and V 4 bases, and 9 bases lay outside the gene matches. This chain's CDR3 is CATSETSGGPRGGELFF. DNA of the CDR3: TGTGCCACCAGTGAAACTAGCGGGGGGCCCCGTGGCGGGGAGCTGTTTTTT.

The genes are TRBV6-5 and TRBJ2-7, with TRBD1 as a possible D gene (5 bases). The CDR3 is made up of 14 amino acids. Trimming left V 6 bases short and J 4 bases short, with 16 bases between. Germline V lookup: CDR1 MNHEY, CDR2 SVGAGI. CDR3 protein: CASSRKGYGYEQYF. CDR3 DNA sequence: TGTGCCAGCAGCCGAAAGGGGTACGGGTACGAGCAGTACTTC.

The rearrangement joins TRBV30 to TRBJ1-2; D ambiguous. With 2 bases removed from V and 5 bases from J, the gap between germline ends came to 12 bases. Germline V gene data show CDR1 as GTSNPN and CDR2 as SVGIG (reference sequence). This CDR3 comprises 13 residues. In DNA form, the CDR3 reads TGTGCCTGGAGTAGCGGCCGTGTGTATGGCTACACCTTC. Encoded protein: CAWSSGRVYGYTF.

The chain is built from TRBV7-2 and TRBJ2-7, with D possibly TRBD1 on 6 matching bases. This CDR3 has 13 residues. Germline V gives CDR1 SGHTA, CDR2 FQGNSA. Trimming removed 2 bases from V and 6 bases from J, with 11 bases in between. The CDR3, as DNA: TGTGCCAGCAGCTTATACACAGGGATCGAGCAGTACTTC. Its translation is CASSLYTGIEQYF.

This rearrangement joins TRBV6-2 or TRBV6-3 to TRBJ2-7; D remains ambiguous. CDR1 and CDR2 (germline): MNHEY, SVGEGT. This CDR3 is 15 amino acids long. V dropped 2 bases and J dropped 2 bases, with 13 bases sitting between them. CDR3 loop: CASSYGWGGTYEQYF. CDR3 nucleotide sequence: TGTGCCAGCAGTTACGGTTGGGGTGGAACCTACGAGCAGTACTTC.

The CDR3 here is CASSRGKGNQPQHF. The DNA for the CDR3 is TGTGCCAGTAGTAGGGGGAAGGGCAATCAGCCCCAGCATTTT. The chain has TRBV19 and TRBJ1-5; possible D gene TRBD1, 5 bases. V was pared by 4 bases and J by 2 bases, with 9 bases between. Germline-derived CDR1 and CDR2 are LNHDA and SQIVND (reference sequence). This CDR3 is 14 amino acids long.

The chain uses TRBV19 and TRBJ1-1; the D is unclear. V was trimmed by 8 bases and J by 1 base, leaving 11 bases between them. Germline loops: CDR1 LNHDA, CDR2 SQIVND (reference sequence). The CDR3 consists of 13 residues. The CDR3 sequence is CASERPENTEAFF. As DNA, the CDR3 is TGTGCCAGTGAGAGACCCGAGAACACTGAAGCTTTCTTT.

The chain uses TRBV25-1 and TRBJ1-2; D not resolved. V was trimmed by 3 bases and J by 8 bases, leaving 7 bases between them. The CDR3 totals 11 residues. Per germline, CDR1 MGHDK and CDR2 SYGVNS. The CDR3 DNA is TGTGCCAGCAGTGATAGTTGGGGCTACACCTTC. Protein: CASSDSWGYTF.

The CDR3 reads CASKGLAGAFREQFF. The CDR3 nucleotides read TGTGCCAGCAAGGGACTAGCGGGAGCCTTTCGAGAGCAGTTCTTC. The chain is built from TRBV6-2 or TRBV6-3 and TRBJ2-1, with 14 bases lining up with TRBD2. Trimming took 7 bases from V and 10 from J; bases not matched to a gene: 9. This CDR3 contains 15 residues. CDR1 and CDR2 (germline): MNHEY, SVGEGT.

This sequence joins TRBV7-9 and TRBJ2-6, with D unclear. The V end was cut by 8 bases, the J end by 0 bases, with 8 bases between. Germline V CDR1 and CDR2: SEHNR, FQNEAQ (reference sequence). The CDR3 runs to 14 residues. CDR3 bases: TGTGCCAGCTCTACGAGCTCTGGGGCCAACGTCCTGACTTTC. Translation: CASSTSSGANVLTF.

The V and J genes are TRBV19 and TRBJ1-1; the D gene is possibly TRBD1 (6 bases). V was clipped by 2 bases and J by 0 bases, with 13 bases between them. This CDR3 is built from 16 residues. The germline CDR1 and CDR2 sequences are LNHDA and SQIVND (reference sequence). In DNA form, the CDR3 reads TGTGCCAGTAGTATACCCGGACAGATCATGAACACTGAAGCTTTCTTT. Protein product: CASSIPGQIMNTEAFF.

The V and J genes are TRBV9 and TRBJ1-3; 7 bases are a match to TRBD1. The germline gives CDR1 SGDLS, CDR2 YYNGEE. V shed 0 bases and J 0 bases; nucleotides not matched to a gene: 6. The CDR3 totals 17 residues. The CDR3 protein is CASSVEAGGFSGNTIYF. The CDR3 DNA reads as TGTGCCAGCAGCGTAGAGGCAGGGGGATTCTCTGGAAACACCATATATTTT.

This clonotype was seen a few times. The chain employs TRBV14 and TRBJ1-5; no firm D call. Trimming took 3 bases from V and 6 from J, leaving 6 bases between them. Germline CDR1 and CDR2: SGHDN and FVKESK. The CDR3 covers 12 residues. DNA for the CDR3: TGTGCCAGCAGCCACCTGACTCAGCCCCAGCATTTT. Residues: CASSHLTQPQHF.

The V call is TRBV7-9, the J call TRBJ2-5; D is possibly TRBD2 (6 bases). The V and J ends lost 5 bases and 4 bases respectively, with 14 bases between them. The CDR3 covers 14 residues. Looked up from germline, CDR1 is SEHNR and CDR2 is FQNEAQ (reference sequence). The CDR3 region is CASSPAQGGETQYF. The DNA for the CDR3 is TGTGCCAGCAGCCCAGCGCAGGGAGGAGAGACCCAGTACTTC.

J is TRBJ1-4 and V is TRBV14, with unresolved D. The CDR3 contains 13 residues. V lost 8 bases to trimming and J lost 4 bases, with 11 bases between them. Germline CDR1 SGHDN, CDR2 FVKESK. CDR3 nucleotides: TGTGCCAGCCGGTTGAGCGTTAATGAAAAACTGTTTTTT. As protein: CASRLSVNEKLFF.

The chain employs TRBV7-3 and TRBJ1-6, with D hard to call. This CDR3 comprises 12 residues. Germline CDR1 reads SGHTA; CDR2 reads FQGTGA. Trimming removed 5 bases from V and 7 bases from J, with 6 bases in between. The CDR3 nucleotides are TGTGCCAGCAGCGAGAGAAATTCACCCCTCCACTTT. Its protein product is CASSERNSPLHF.

This sequence joins TRBV7-9 and TRBJ2-7; D is perhaps TRBD1 (5 bases). This CDR3 contains 14 residues. CDR1 is SEHNR and CDR2 is FQNEAQ in the germline V gene (reference sequence). V lost 5 bases and J 6 bases, leaving 17 bases between the germline ends. The CDR3, as DNA: TGTGCCAGCAGCCATCCACGCCAGGGTCCCGAGCAGTACTTC. Its translation: CASSHPRQGPEQYF.